The entry below gives a single TCR beta chain sequence along with its context. These data belong to a study of blood T cell repertoires in COVID-19. Germline CDR1 is KGHDR and CDR2 is SFDVKD. V gave up 3 bases and J gave up 1 base; unmatched junction bases: 14. The CDR3 extends over 20 amino acids. Sequencing used immunoSEQ multiplex PCR; TCRdb keeps in-frame clones, though not all of them. This table has about 240,000 clones, around nine tenths appearing once. The chain uses TRBV24-1 and TRBJ2-1; 10 bases fit TRBD2. The origin of this receptor is a woman aged 25 to 39 who had recovered from COVID-19. Sequencing was performed on PBMCs or T cells enriched from blood (not recorded which). In nucleotides, the CDR3 is TGTGCCACCAGTGATAACCTAGTAGCTAGCGGGAGAGGTTCCTACAATGAGCAGTTCTTC. It codes for CATSDNLVASGRGSYNEQFF.